Sequencing of this T cell receptor (beta chain) was carried out in a study of blood T cell repertoires in COVID-19. Background on the study: Specimens from acute and convalescent COVID-19 originated in the United States, Italy and Spain. T cells, B-cell-depleted T cells, or PBMCs supplied cDNA or gDNA.

This clone was observed a single time. In the authors' workflow: Amplification of reference gene primers was used by the study to estimate nucleated cell counts. The repertoire was sequenced with immunoSEQ multiplex PCR; TCRdb's copy has only in-frame clones and lacks some. The DNA gave D and trimming, while V, J and clone size come from that table. Among some 150,000 clones, approximately 84% were seen once, and the ten largest hold 1% to 1.2%. Material: peripheral blood. The TCR originated in a man in his forties with acute or convalescent COVID-19.

Here the CDR3 reads CASSAPTGADTGELFF. CDR3 DNA: TGTGCCAGCAGCGCGCCGACAGGGGCGGACACCGGGGAGCTGTTTTTT. The chain recombines TRBV9 with TRBJ2-2, with 8 bases identical to TRBD1. The CDR3 runs 16 residues. After removal of 3 bases from V and 3 bases from J, the junction contained 7 bases not matched to a gene. Germline-derived CDR1 and CDR2 are SGDLS and YYNGEE.